The subject of this entry is one TCR beta chain. This sample was taken from a study of blood T cells in healthy people across ages. PBMCs numbering at least 6 million were isolated per sample. Every sample gave at least 5.5 micrograms of total RNA when it was extracted. Trimming took 3 bases from V and 4 from J, leaving 6 bases between them. Per the germline V gene, CDR1 is SNHLY and CDR2 is FYNNEI. The CDR3 loop spans 13 amino acids. The authors ran a second PCR of about 7 to 11 cycles using a sample-barcoded 5' primer and a J-beta primer mix. Through a template-switch adaptor with 12 random nucleotides, each cDNA molecule received a tag. MiXCR, run by TCRdb on the 5' RACE reads, gives a single entry per CDR3 protein. This sample has about 640,000 distinct CDR3 sequences, with 58% found just once.

The V gene is TRBV2, the J gene TRBJ2-2; tentative D call: TRBD1 (6 bases). Sequencing was performed on blood. This sequence originates from a man aged 55-75 years in good health. This CDR3 is CASSDRGTGELFF. The CDR3 region has the DNA TGTGCCAGCAGTGACAGGGGCACCGGGGAGCTGTTTTTT.